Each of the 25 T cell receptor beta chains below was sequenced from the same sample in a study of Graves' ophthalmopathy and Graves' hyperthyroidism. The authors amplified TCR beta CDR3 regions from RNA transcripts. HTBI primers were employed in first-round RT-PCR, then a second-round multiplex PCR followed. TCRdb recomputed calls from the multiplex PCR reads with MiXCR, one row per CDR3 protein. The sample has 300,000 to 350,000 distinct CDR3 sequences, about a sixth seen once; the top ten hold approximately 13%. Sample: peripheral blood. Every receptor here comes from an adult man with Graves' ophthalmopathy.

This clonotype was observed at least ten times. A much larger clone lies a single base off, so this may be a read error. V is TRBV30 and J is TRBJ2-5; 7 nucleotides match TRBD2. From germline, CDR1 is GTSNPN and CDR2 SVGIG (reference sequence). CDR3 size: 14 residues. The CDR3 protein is CALSRLAPQETRYF. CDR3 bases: TGTGCCTTATCAAGACTAGCCCCACAAGAGACCCGGTACTTC.

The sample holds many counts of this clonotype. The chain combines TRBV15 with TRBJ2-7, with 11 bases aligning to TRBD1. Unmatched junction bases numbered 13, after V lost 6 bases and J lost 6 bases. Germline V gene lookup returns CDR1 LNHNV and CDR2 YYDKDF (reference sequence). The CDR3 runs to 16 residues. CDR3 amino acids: CATSLGSGTGGFEQYF. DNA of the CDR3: TGTGCCACCAGTTTGGGTTCAGGGACAGGGGGATTCGAGCAGTACTTC.

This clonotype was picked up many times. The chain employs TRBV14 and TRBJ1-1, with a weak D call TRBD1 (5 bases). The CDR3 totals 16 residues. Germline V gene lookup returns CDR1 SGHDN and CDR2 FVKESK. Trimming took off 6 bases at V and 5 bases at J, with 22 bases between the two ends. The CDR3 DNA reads TGTGCCAGCAGTCCGAGGTGGTGGTCAGGGATGACTGAAGCTTTCTTT. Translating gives CASSPRWWSGMTEAFF.

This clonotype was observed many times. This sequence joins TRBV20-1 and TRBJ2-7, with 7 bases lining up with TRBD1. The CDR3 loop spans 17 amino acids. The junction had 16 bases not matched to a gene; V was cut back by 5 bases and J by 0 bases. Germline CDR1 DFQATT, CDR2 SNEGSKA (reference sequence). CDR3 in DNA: TGCAGTGCTGCTATGACAGGGCGTGTTGGTGACTCCTACGAGCAGTACTTC. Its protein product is CSAAMTGRVGDSYEQYF.

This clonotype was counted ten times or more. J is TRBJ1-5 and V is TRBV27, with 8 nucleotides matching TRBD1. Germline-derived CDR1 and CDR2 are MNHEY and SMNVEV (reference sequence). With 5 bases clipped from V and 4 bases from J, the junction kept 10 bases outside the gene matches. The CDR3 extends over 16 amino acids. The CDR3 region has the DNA TGTGCCAGCAGTATTACCGGGACAGGACGTAATCAGCCCCAGCATTTT. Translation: CASSITGTGRNQPQHF.

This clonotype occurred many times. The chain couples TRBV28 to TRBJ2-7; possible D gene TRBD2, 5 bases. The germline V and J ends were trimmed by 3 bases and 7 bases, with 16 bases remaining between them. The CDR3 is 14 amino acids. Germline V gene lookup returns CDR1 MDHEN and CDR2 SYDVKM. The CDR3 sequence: CASSFAPSSGEQYF. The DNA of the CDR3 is TGTGCCAGCAGTTTTGCACCCTCCTCGGGAGAGCAGTACTTC.

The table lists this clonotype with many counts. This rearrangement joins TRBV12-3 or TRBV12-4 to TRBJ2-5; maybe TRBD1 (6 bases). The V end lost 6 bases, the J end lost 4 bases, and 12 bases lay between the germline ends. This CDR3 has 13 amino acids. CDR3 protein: CASRSGRGETQYF. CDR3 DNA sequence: TGTGCCAGCAGGTCGGGCAGGGGAGAGACCCAGTACTTC.

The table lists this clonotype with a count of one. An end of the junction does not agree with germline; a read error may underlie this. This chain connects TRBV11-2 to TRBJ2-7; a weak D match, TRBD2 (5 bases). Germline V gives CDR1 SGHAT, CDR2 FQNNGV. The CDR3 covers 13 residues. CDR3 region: CASSRDYSYERYF. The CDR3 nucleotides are TGTGCCAGCAGCCGTGACTACTCCTACGAGCGGTACTTC.

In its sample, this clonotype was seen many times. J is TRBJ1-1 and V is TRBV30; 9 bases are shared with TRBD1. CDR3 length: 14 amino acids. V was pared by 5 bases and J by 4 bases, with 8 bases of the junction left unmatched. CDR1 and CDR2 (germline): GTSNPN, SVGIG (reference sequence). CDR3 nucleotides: TGTGCCTGGGTCGACAGGGGGAGATTCACTGAAGCTTTCTTT. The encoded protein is CAWVDRGRFTEAFF.

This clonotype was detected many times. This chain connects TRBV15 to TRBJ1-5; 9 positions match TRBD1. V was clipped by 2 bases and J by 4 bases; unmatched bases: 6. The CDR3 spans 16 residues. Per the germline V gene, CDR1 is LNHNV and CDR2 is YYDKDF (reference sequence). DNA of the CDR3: TGTGCCACCAGCAGAACCGGGACAGGGAAAAATCAGCCCCAGCATTTT. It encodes CATSRTGTGKNQPQHF.

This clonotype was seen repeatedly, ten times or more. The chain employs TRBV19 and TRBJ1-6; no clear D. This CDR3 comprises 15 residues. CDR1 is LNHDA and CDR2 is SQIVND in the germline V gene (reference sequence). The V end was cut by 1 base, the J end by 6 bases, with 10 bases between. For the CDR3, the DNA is TGTGCCAGTAGTATAGCTAGTGAGCTTAATTCACCCCTCCACTTT. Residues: CASSIASELNSPLHF.

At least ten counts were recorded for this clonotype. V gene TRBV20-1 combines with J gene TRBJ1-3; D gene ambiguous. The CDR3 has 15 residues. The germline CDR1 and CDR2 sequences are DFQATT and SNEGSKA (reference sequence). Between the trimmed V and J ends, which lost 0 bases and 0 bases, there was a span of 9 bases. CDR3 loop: CSARDFRGSGNTIYF. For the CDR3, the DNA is TGCAGTGCTAGAGATTTTCGGGGCTCTGGAAACACCATATATTTT.

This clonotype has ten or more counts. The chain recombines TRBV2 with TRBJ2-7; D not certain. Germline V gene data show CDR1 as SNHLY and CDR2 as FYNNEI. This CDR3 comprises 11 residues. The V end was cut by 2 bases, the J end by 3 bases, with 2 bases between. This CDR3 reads CASSENYEQYF. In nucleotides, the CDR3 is TGTGCCAGCAGTGAAAACTACGAGCAGTACTTC.

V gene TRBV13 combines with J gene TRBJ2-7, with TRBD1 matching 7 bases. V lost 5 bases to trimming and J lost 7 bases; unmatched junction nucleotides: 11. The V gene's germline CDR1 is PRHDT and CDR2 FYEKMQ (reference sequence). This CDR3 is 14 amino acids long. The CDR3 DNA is TGTGCCAGCAGCCTTAATACAGGGGCAAGTGAGCAGTACTTC. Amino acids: CASSLNTGASEQYF.

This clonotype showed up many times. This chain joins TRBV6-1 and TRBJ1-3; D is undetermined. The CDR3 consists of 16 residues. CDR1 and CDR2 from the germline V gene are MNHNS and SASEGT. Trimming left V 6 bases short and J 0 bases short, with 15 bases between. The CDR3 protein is CASSTAGRVSGNTIYF. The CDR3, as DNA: TGTGCCAGCAGCACGGCCGGACGGGTCTCTGGAAACACCATATATTTT.

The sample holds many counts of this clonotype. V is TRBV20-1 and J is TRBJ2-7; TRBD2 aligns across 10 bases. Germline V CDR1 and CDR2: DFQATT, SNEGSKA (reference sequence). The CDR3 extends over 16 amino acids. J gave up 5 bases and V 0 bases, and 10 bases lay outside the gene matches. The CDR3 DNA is TGCAGTGCTAGAGACCTTAGCGGGGGGAACTTCCACGAGCAGTACTTC. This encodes CSARDLSGGNFHEQYF.

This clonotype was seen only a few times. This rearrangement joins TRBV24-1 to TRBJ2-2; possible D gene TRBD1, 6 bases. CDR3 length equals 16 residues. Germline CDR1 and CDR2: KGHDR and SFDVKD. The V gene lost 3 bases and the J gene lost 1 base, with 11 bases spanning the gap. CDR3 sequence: CATSDPQTGNTGELFF. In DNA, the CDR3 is TGTGCCACCAGTGATCCACAGACAGGGAACACCGGGGAGCTGTTTTTT.

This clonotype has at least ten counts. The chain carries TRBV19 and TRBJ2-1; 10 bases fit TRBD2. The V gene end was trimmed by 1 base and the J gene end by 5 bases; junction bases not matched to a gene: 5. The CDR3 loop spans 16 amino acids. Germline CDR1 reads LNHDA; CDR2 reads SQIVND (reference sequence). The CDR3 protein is CASSIGRLAGDNEQFF. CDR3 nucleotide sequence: TGTGCCAGTAGTATAGGGAGACTAGCGGGTGACAATGAGCAGTTCTTC. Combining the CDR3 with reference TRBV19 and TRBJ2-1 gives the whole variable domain DGGITQSPKYLFRKEGQNVTLSCEQNLNHDAMYWYRQDPGQGLRLIYYSQIVNDFQKGDIAEGYSVSREKKESFPLTVTSAQKNPTAFYLCASSIGRLAGDNEQFFGPGTRLTVL.

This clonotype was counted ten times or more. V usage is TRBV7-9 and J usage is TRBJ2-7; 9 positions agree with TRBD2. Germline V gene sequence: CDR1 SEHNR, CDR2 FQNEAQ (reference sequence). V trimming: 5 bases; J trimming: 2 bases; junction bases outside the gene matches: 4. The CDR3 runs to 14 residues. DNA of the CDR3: TGTGCCAGCAGCCCCCGGACTAGCGCCTACGAGCAGTACTTC. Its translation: CASSPRTSAYEQYF.

The CDR3 sequence: CASSLDRGGALEQYF. CDR3 coding DNA: TGTGCCAGCAGCTTAGATAGGGGAGGGGCCCTCGAGCAGTACTTC. The V call is TRBV11-2, the J call TRBJ2-7; 7 positions agree with TRBD2. The V and J ends lost 0 bases and 6 bases, in that order; junction bases with no gene match: 8. The germline V gene encodes CDR1 SGHAT and CDR2 FQNNGV. The CDR3 covers 15 residues.

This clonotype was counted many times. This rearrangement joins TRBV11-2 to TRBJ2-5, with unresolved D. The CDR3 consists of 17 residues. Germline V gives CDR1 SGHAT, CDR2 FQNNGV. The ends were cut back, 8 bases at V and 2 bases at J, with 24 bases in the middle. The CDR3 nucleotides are TGTGCCAGCTGCTCCCCCGTCACAAGGGAAGTACAAGAGACCCAGTACTTC. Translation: CASCSPVTREVQETQYF.

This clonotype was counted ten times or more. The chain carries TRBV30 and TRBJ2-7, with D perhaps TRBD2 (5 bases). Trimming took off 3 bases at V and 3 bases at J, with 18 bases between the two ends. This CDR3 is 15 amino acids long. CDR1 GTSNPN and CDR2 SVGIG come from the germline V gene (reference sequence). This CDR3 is CAWSGTAVSFYEQYF. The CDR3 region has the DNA TGTGCCTGGAGCGGCACAGCGGTTAGCTTCTACGAGCAGTACTTC.

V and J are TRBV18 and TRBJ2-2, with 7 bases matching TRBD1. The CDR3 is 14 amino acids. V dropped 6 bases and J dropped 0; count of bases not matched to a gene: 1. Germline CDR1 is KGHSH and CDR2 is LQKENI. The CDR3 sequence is CASSGQPNTGELFF. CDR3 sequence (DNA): TGTGCCAGCTCGGGACAGCCGAACACCGGGGAGCTGTTTTTT.

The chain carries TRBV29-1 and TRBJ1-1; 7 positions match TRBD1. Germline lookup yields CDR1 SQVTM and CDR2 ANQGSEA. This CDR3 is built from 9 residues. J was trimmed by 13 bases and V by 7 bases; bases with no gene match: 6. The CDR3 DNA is TGCAGCGAGGGACAGTCGAATTTCTTT. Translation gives CSEGQSNFF.

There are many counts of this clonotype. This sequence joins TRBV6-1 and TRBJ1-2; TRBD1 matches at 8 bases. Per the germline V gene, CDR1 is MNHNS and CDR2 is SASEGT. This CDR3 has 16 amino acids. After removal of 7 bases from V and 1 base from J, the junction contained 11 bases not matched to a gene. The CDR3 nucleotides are TGTGCCAGCAAACCGACAGGGGCTCAAAGTAACTATGGCTACACCTTC. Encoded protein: CASKPTGAQSNYGYTF.